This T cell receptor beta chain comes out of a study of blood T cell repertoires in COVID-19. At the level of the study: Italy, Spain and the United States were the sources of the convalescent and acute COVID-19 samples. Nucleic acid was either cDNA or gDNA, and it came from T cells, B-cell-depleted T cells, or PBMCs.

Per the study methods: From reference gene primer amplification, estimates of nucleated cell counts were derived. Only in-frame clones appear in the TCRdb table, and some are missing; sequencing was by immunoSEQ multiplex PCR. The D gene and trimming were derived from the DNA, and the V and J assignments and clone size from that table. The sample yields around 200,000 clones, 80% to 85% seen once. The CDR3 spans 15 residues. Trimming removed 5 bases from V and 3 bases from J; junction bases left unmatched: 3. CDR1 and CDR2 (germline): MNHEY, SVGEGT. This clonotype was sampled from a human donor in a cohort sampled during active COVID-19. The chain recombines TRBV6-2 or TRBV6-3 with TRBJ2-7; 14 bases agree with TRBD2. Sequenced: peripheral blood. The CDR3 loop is CASSPGLAGDYEQYF. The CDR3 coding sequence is TGTGCCAGCAGTCCGGGACTAGCGGGAGACTACGAGCAGTACTTC.